This passage covers 20 T cell receptor beta chains from one sample sequenced in a study of shared clonotypes between healthy human individuals. Libraries were prepared by immunoSEQ multiplex PCR; TCRdb keeps only in-frame clonotypes and omits some of them. Among about 2.4 million clones listed, 90% to 95% were seen once. Material for sequencing was naive CD4+ T cells from PBMCs. Described subset: CD45RA+ positively selected. The receptor source for this set is a man aged 18 to 29 in good health. Some clones in this sample may be carry-over from other donors' samples.

As regards this clone: The sample carries other DNA sequences with the same CDR3. The chain joins TRBV7-9 to TRBJ1-5; D is unresolved. Germline assignment: CDR1 SEHNR and CDR2 FQNEAQ (reference sequence). CDR3 length equals 13 residues. The V and J ends lost 2 bases and 1 base respectively, with 3 bases between them. CDR3 nucleotides: TGTGCCAGCAGCTTAAGCAGCAATCAGCCCCAGCATTTT. It specifies CASSLSSNQPQHF.

The chain has TRBV5-4 and TRBJ2-7; TRBD1 agrees at 9 bases. The ends lost 5 bases at V and 2 bases at J; junction bases unmatched: 8. The length of the CDR3 is 15 residues. Germline CDR1 SGHNT, CDR2 YYREEE (reference sequence). Here the CDR3 DNA reads TGTGCCAGCAGAAGAACCGGGACAGGGACCTACGAGCAGTACTTC. Protein product: CASRRTGTGTYEQYF.

The chain uses TRBV7-3 and TRBJ1-1, with D uncertain. This CDR3 spans 14 amino acids. Looked up from germline, CDR1 is SGHTA and CDR2 is FQGTGA. V gave up 2 bases and J gave up 3 bases, with 10 bases separating them. The CDR3 coding sequence is TGTGCCAGCAGCTTAGACCCGGTCTACACTGAAGCTTTCTTT. Its translation: CASSLDPVYTEAFF.

The chain employs TRBV9 and TRBJ2-1; perhaps TRBD2 as D (6 bases). In germline, CDR1 is SGDLS, CDR2 YYNGEE. This CDR3 has 14 residues. V shed 2 bases and J shed 9 bases, with 15 bases lying between them. CDR3 loop: CASSVGGVQGEQFF. CDR3 DNA: TGTGCCAGCAGCGTCGGCGGGGTTCAGGGTGAGCAGTTCTTC.

The CDR3 region is CASSPLAGFSYNEQFF. As DNA, the CDR3 is TGTGCCAGCTCACCACTAGCGGGGTTCTCCTACAATGAGCAGTTCTTC. The rearrangement uses TRBV18 and TRBJ2-1; 8 bases are a match to TRBD2. With V trimmed by 1 base and J by 0 bases, 2 bases remained unmatched. The CDR3 extends over 16 amino acids. Germline lookup yields CDR1 KGHSH and CDR2 LQKENI.

This chain joins TRBV2 and TRBJ2-7, with 13 nucleotides matching TRBD2. The germline CDR1 and CDR2 sequences are SNHLY and FYNNEI. Trimming removed 6 bases from V and 4 bases from J; junction bases left unmatched: 15. The CDR3 extends over 18 amino acids. CDR3 nucleotide sequence: TGTGCCAGCAGGGGTAGCAGAACTAGCGGGAGGGGTCCGTACGAGCAGTACTTC. The encoded protein is CASRGSRTSGRGPYEQYF.

Concerning this clone itself: Other nucleotide sequences from this sample produce the same CDR3. J is TRBJ1-1 and V is TRBV28; D perhaps matches TRBD1 (5 bases). Germline V lookup: CDR1 MDHEN, CDR2 SYDVKM. The V and J ends lost 4 bases and 1 base respectively, with 10 bases between them. The CDR3 covers 14 residues. Here the CDR3 reads CASSSSGRNTEAFF. The CDR3 nucleotides read TGTGCCAGCAGTTCCTCGGGACGGAACACTGAAGCTTTCTTT.

V and J are TRBV30 and TRBJ2-2, with D perhaps TRBD1 (5 bases). V lost 5 bases to trimming and J lost 1 base, with 5 bases between them. The CDR3 covers 12 residues. Germline CDR1 GTSNPN, CDR2 SVGIG (reference sequence). The CDR3 protein is CAWGQNTGELFF. The CDR3 bases are TGTGCCTGGGGACAGAACACCGGGGAGCTGTTTTTT.

The chain combines TRBV6-5 with TRBJ1-1; 8 bases are a match to TRBD1. Germline V gene sequence: CDR1 MNHEY, CDR2 SVGAGI. The CDR3 is 16 amino acids. With V trimmed by 2 bases and J by 5 bases, 10 bases remained unmatched. CDR3: CASSYPRGRGSTEAFF. In nucleotides, the CDR3 is TGTGCCAGCAGTTACCCCAGGGGGCGCGGGTCTACTGAAGCTTTCTTT.

This clone has a single count. This chain uses TRBV4-1 with TRBJ2-6; D remains ambiguous. Germline CDR1 and CDR2: MGHRA and YSYEKL. Trimming stripped 1 base from V and 1 base from J, with 20 bases between. The CDR3 extends over 20 amino acids. CDR3 sequence: CASSQGLVGTLLSGANVLTF. As DNA, the CDR3 is TGCGCCAGCAGCCAAGGGCTCGTAGGAACTCTTCTTTCTGGGGCCAACGTCCTGACTTTC.

The chain links TRBV5-5 to TRBJ2-3; TRBD2 matches at 10 bases. The V gene end was trimmed by 3 bases and the J gene end by 1 base; junction bases not matched to a gene: 5. The CDR3 length is 16 residues. CDR1 and CDR2 (germline): SGHKS, YYEKEE (reference sequence). DNA for the CDR3: TGTGCCAGCAGCTACGCCGGGACTAGCGGCACAGATACGCAGTATTTT. It translates to CASSYAGTSGTDTQYF.

V gene TRBV7-8 combines with J gene TRBJ1-1, with no clear D. Germline CDR1 SGHVS, CDR2 FQNEAQ. The CDR3 runs to 13 residues. The V end lost 5 bases, the J end lost 7 bases, and 14 bases lay between the germline ends. CDR3 nucleotides: TGTGCCAGCAGCCCAACCAACGAGGATGAAGCTTTCTTT. Amino acids: CASSPTNEDEAFF. The full variable domain, with the rest looked up from reference TRBV7-8 and TRBJ1-1, is GAGVSQSPRYKVAKRGQDVALRCDPISGHVSLFWYQQALGQGPEFLTYFQNEAQLDKSGLPSDRFFAERPEGSVSTLKIQRTQQEDSAVYLCASSPTNEDEAFFGQGTRLTVV.

A single count supports this clone. The chain carries TRBV19 and TRBJ2-7; the match to TRBD1 covers 7 bases. Germline V lookup: CDR1 LNHDA, CDR2 SQIVND (reference sequence). The CDR3 consists of 14 residues. J lost 5 bases, V lost 6 bases, and 10 bases had no gene match. The chain's CDR3 is CASRMGDSSHEQYF. The CDR3 nucleotides read TGTGCCAGTAGGATGGGGGACAGTTCCCACGAGCAGTACTTC.

The J gene is TRBJ2-7, the V gene TRBV5-1, with 8 bases that match TRBD2. The junction had 11 bases not matched to a gene; V was cut back by 4 bases and J by 5 bases. The CDR3 loop spans 15 amino acids. Per the germline V gene, CDR1 is SGHRS and CDR2 is YFSETQ. The DNA of the CDR3 is TGCGCCAGCAGCCCGCGCCCGGGAGGGCTCCACGAGCAGTACTTC. Its protein is CASSPRPGGLHEQYF.

As DNA, the CDR3 is TGTGCCAGCAGCCGGGACCCAAGGGATTTGGGCTACACCTTC. Its protein is CASSRDPRDLGYTF. V usage is TRBV5-4 and J usage is TRBJ1-2; D might be TRBD1 (5 bases). V lost 4 bases, J lost 8 bases, and 18 bases lay in between. Per the germline V gene, CDR1 is SGHNT and CDR2 is YYREEE (reference sequence). This CDR3 contains 14 residues. The whole variable domain, filled in from reference TRBV5-4 and TRBJ1-2, reads ETGVTQSPTHLIKTRGQQVTLRCSSQSGHNTVSWYQQALGQGPQFIFQYYREEENGRGNFPPRFSGLQFPNYSSELNVNALELDDSALYLCASSRDPRDLGYTFGSGTRLTVV.

The chain has TRBV7-6 and TRBJ2-3, with 10 bases that match TRBD2. There are 17 residues in the CDR3. With 5 bases clipped from V and 1 base from J, the junction kept 9 bases outside the gene matches. CDR1 and CDR2 (germline): SGHVS, FNYEAQ. The CDR3 here is CASSDTGTSARTDTQYF. CDR3 sequence (DNA): TGTGCCAGCAGCGATACCGGGACTAGCGCCCGCACAGATACGCAGTATTTT.

The chain recombines TRBV29-1 with TRBJ2-4; D possibly corresponds to TRBD2 (6 bases). V gave up 5 bases and J gave up 3 bases, with 14 bases separating them. CDR1 is SQVTM, CDR2 ANQGSEA, per germline. This CDR3 spans 14 amino acids. CDR3 sequence: CSVTGVKDKNIQYF. In nucleotides, the CDR3 is TGCAGCGTTACGGGGGTTAAGGACAAAAACATTCAGTACTTC.

This rearrangement joins TRBV10-2 to TRBJ1-1, with TRBD1 matching over 7 bases. Germline CDR1 WSHSY, CDR2 SAAADI. There are 14 residues in the CDR3. V shed 6 bases and J 0 bases; nucleotides not matched to a gene: 4. CDR3 sequence (DNA): TGCGCCAGCAGAGACAGGGTTATGAACACTGAAGCTTTCTTT. This gives the protein CASRDRVMNTEAFF.

The chain combines TRBV29-1 with TRBJ1-2, with TRBD1 identical over 7 bases. This CDR3 has 15 residues. Germline V gene lookup returns CDR1 SQVTM and CDR2 ANQGSEA. J was trimmed by 2 bases and V by 3 bases; bases with no gene match: 9. Here the CDR3 reads CSVDVLGQPNYGYTF. The CDR3 nucleotides read TGCAGCGTTGATGTACTGGGACAGCCGAACTATGGCTACACCTTC.

This clone was detected only once. CDR3 DNA: TGCGCCAGCAGCTTTGCGGGACAGGGAAACACCATATATTTT. Translated: CASSFAGQGNTIYF. This sequence joins TRBV5-1 and TRBJ1-3, with 7 bases identical to TRBD1. Germline lookup yields CDR1 SGHRS and CDR2 YFSETQ. The trim removed 2 bases at V and 4 bases at J, leaving 3 bases unmatched. This CDR3 comprises 14 residues.